This entry lists 13 T cell receptor beta chains sequenced from one sample in a study of shared clonotypes between healthy human individuals. Measured with immunoSEQ multiplex PCR; TCRdb has only the in-frame clones, and not every one. Among under 1,100,000 clones listed, 65% to 80% were seen once. Sequencing was carried out using memory CD4+ T cells sorted from blood. The sample's subset: CD45RA-negative fraction. Receptors were obtained from a man aged 18-30 years in good health.

The chain carries TRBV7-9 and TRBJ2-7, with TRBD1 matching 8 bases. This CDR3 comprises 14 residues. From germline, CDR1 is SEHNR and CDR2 FQNEAQ (reference sequence). V lost 3 bases to trimming and J lost 4 bases; unmatched junction nucleotides: 5. CDR3 region: CASSFLQGAYEQYF. CDR3 bases: TGTGCCAGCAGCTTTCTTCAGGGGGCGTACGAGCAGTACTTC.

The chain uses TRBV7-6 and TRBJ2-3; D is undetermined. The V end lost 2 bases, the J end lost 0 bases, and 12 bases lay between the germline ends. The length of the CDR3 is 16 residues. The germline gives CDR1 SGHVS, CDR2 FNYEAQ. For the CDR3, the DNA is TGTGCCAGCAGCTTAAGTAGCTTAACTAGCACAGATACGCAGTATTTT. The encoded protein is CASSLSSLTSTDTQYF.

The J gene is TRBJ2-5, the V gene TRBV15; D unclear. CDR1 is LNHNV and CDR2 is YYDKDF in the germline V gene (reference sequence). The germline V and J ends were trimmed by 3 bases and 1 base, with 6 bases remaining between them. This CDR3 spans 13 amino acids. The CDR3 nucleotides are TGTGCCACCAGCAGGGACCTCCAAGAGACCCAGTACTTC. This translates into CATSRDLQETQYF.

This sequence joins TRBV7-2 and TRBJ2-1; 9 bases match TRBD2. With 3 bases clipped from V and 2 bases from J, the junction kept 2 bases outside the gene matches. Germline V gene data show CDR1 as SGHTA and CDR2 as FQGNSA. The CDR3 runs 15 residues. The CDR3 here is CASSLGTSPYNEQFF. CDR3 DNA sequence: TGTGCCAGCAGCTTGGGGACTAGCCCCTACAATGAGCAGTTCTTC.

In DNA, the CDR3 is TGTGCCAGCTCACCTAGGGACAGGGTAGGCAACGTCCTGACTTTC. Its translation: CASSPRDRVGNVLTF. This chain links TRBV18 with TRBJ2-6, with 9 bases fitting TRBD1. This CDR3 comprises 15 residues. CDR1 and CDR2 (germline): KGHSH, LQKENI. J lost 9 bases, V lost 3 bases, and 6 bases had no gene match. Drawing the rest from reference TRBV18 and TRBJ2-6, the complete variable domain is NAGVMQNPRHLVRRRGQEARLRCSPMKGHSHVYWYRQLPEEGLKFMVYLQKENIIDESGMPKERFSAEFPKEGPSILRIQQVVRGDSAAYFCASSPRDRVGNVLTFGAGSRLTVL.

J is TRBJ2-3 and V is TRBV7-2; 9 bases agree with TRBD1. J gave up 2 bases and V 10 bases, and 4 bases lay outside the gene matches. The CDR3 length is 13 residues. Germline V lookup: CDR1 SGHTA, CDR2 FQGNSA. The CDR3, as DNA: TGTGCCACCGGGACAGGGTACACAGATACGCAGTATTTT. Translating gives CATGTGYTDTQYF.

Here the CDR3 reads CAWSPPSGELFF. CDR3 sequence (DNA): TGTGCCTGGAGCCCGCCGTCCGGGGAGCTGTTTTTT. The V and J genes are TRBV30 and TRBJ2-2; D call uncertain. V lost 3 bases and J lost 6, with 8 bases in between. Germline V gene lookup returns CDR1 GTSNPN and CDR2 SVGIG (reference sequence). The CDR3 covers 12 residues.

This chain uses TRBV10-2 with TRBJ2-2; no firm D call. V lost 8 bases, J lost 7 bases, and 8 bases lay in between. The CDR3 extends over 11 amino acids. Germline V gene lookup returns CDR1 WSHSY and CDR2 SAAADI. The CDR3 here is CASPRLGELFF. The DNA of the CDR3 is TGCGCCAGCCCCAGGCTCGGGGAGCTGTTTTTT.

The rearrangement uses TRBV28 and TRBJ1-2; D is unresolved. The CDR3 consists of 12 residues. The V end lost 8 bases, the J end lost 2 bases, and 9 bases lay between the germline ends. Germline CDR1 MDHEN, CDR2 SYDVKM. The CDR3 loop reads CASLTLNYGYTF. The CDR3 nucleotides are TGTGCCAGCCTTACACTAAACTATGGCTACACCTTC.

The chain couples TRBV5-1 to TRBJ2-3, with D possibly TRBD1 on 6 matching bases. The CDR3 runs to 14 residues. Germline V gene sequence: CDR1 SGHRS, CDR2 YFSETQ. Between the trimmed V and J ends, which lost 0 bases and 5 bases, there was a span of 10 bases. The CDR3 DNA reads as TGCGCCAGCAGCTTGGTGGGGGCGAAAGATACGCAGTATTTT. Protein sequence: CASSLVGAKDTQYF.

V is TRBV7-2 and J is TRBJ2-7; possibly TRBD1 for D (6 bases). CDR3 length: 13 residues. The germline V and J ends were trimmed by 5 bases and 3 bases, with 11 bases remaining between them. CDR1 is SGHTA and CDR2 is FQGNSA in the germline V gene. The CDR3 loop reads CASSLQGLYEQYF. For the CDR3, the DNA is TGTGCCAGCAGCCTACAGGGCCTCTACGAGCAGTACTTC.

The CDR3 DNA reads TGTGCCAGCATCAAAGTACCGGCAGGGAAAAATCACTACGAGCAGTACTTC. Residues: CASIKVPAGKNHYEQYF. This chain links TRBV12-1 with TRBJ2-7; the table assigns TRBD1, which was not confirmed against the DNA. TRBV12-1 is marked as a pseudogene. This CDR3 spans 17 amino acids.

This clone was counted between two and nine times. The chain joins TRBV19 to TRBJ1-5; 11 bases agree with TRBD1. V lost 5 bases to trimming and J lost 3 bases; unmatched junction nucleotides: 3. There are 15 residues in the CDR3. Germline CDR1 and CDR2: LNHDA and SQIVND (reference sequence). The CDR3 region is CASSRTGGSNQPQHF. Written as DNA, the CDR3 is TGTGCCAGTAGTCGGACAGGGGGCTCCAATCAGCCCCAGCATTTT.